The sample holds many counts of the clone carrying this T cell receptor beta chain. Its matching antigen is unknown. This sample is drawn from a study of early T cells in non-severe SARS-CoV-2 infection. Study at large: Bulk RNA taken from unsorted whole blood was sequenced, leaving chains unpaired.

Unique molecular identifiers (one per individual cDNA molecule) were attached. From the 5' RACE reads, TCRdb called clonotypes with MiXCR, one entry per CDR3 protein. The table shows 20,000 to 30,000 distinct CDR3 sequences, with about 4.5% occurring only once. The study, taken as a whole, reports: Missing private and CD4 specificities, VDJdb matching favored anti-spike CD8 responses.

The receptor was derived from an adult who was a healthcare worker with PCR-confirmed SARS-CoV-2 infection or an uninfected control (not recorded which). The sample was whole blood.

The CDR3 nucleotides read TGTGCCAGCAGCTTGACAGGGGTAAGGTCACCCCTCCACTTT. Residues: CASSLTGVRSPLHF. The V gene is TRBV7-9, the J gene TRBJ1-6, with 8 positions matching TRBD1. The J segment lost 10 bases and the V segment lost 3 bases, leaving 5 bases of the junction unmatched. CDR1 and CDR2 (germline): SEHNR, FQNEAQ (reference sequence). The CDR3 is 14 residues long.